This T cell receptor (beta chain) was recorded in a study of PD-L1 blockade in urothelial cancer. In the study overall: Analyses were performed on blood at 3 weeks after treatment start (the second dose) and at 6 weeks. Overall study results and limits: Where pretreatment blood TCR clonality fell below the median, better survival was predicted.

V was clipped by 4 bases and J by 4 bases; unmatched bases: 6. There are 16 residues in the CDR3. Germline CDR1 is SGHRS and CDR2 is YFSETQ. Every PCR got spiked synthetic TCR analog templates. The assay was immunoSEQ multiplex PCR, and TCRdb's table has in-frame clones only and misses some. Of tens of thousands of clones listed, 75% to 90% were seen once; the top ten hold approximately 15%. As to time point: pretreatment peripheral blood. Worth noting for this clone: Its antigen is unknown.

The chain is built from TRBV5-1 and TRBJ2-2; TRBD2 agrees at 11 bases. This TCR came from a man aged 60-69 years with urothelial cancer. Sequenced material: PBMCs, taken around atezolizumab (anti-PD-L1) treatment. CDR3: CASSAALAGATGELFF. In DNA, the CDR3 is TGCGCCAGCAGCGCCGCACTAGCGGGGGCCACCGGGGAGCTGTTTTTT.